This entry lists 29 T cell receptor beta chains sequenced from one sample in a study of OX40 agonist ivuxolimab in advanced cancers. Assay used: immunoSEQ multiplex PCR; TCRdb lists only in-frame clones, some missing. The sample holds about 70,000 clones, less than 90% seen once. The sequencing here drew on CD4+ or CD8+ T cells sorted from blood, taken in a trial of the OX40 agonist ivuxolimab. The source is an adult with an advanced solid tumor such as melanoma, head and neck, liver or kidney cancer.

The chain is built from TRBV5-1 and TRBJ1-3; possible D gene TRBD1, 5 bases. The CDR3 runs 16 residues. Germline CDR1 reads SGHRS; CDR2 reads YFSETQ. V was clipped by 4 bases and J by 1 base, with 15 bases between them. The CDR3 region has the DNA TGCGCCAGCAGCCCCCGGGGCGGGGAGTCTGGAAACACCATATATTTT. It encodes CASSPRGGESGNTIYF.

The chain is built from TRBV28 and TRBJ1-1, with a tentative D call TRBD1 (5 bases). The V end was cut by 6 bases, the J end by 2 bases, with 13 bases between. CDR3 size: 14 residues. Germline V CDR1 and CDR2: MDHEN, SYDVKM. The CDR3 bases are TGTGCCAGCAGCCTCGACAGTTTTAACACTGAAGCTTTCTTT. It is translated as CASSLDSFNTEAFF.

V and J are TRBV19 and TRBJ2-3; perhaps TRBD2 as D (6 bases). Deletions cut 6 bases from V and 2 bases from J, with 12 bases between. The CDR3 extends over 14 amino acids. Germline V gives CDR1 LNHDA, CDR2 SQIVND (reference sequence). CDR3 DNA sequence: TGTGCCAGTAGAGACGGCGGGAACACAGATACGCAGTATTTT. Protein: CASRDGGNTDTQYF. Variable domain in full (rest from reference TRBV19 and TRBJ2-3): DGGITQSPKYLFRKEGQNVTLSCEQNLNHDAMYWYRQDPGQGLRLIYYSQIVNDFQKGDIAEGYSVSREKKESFPLTVTSAQKNPTAFYLCASRDGGNTDTQYFGPGTRLTVL.

V is TRBV10-1 and J is TRBJ1-2, with 7 positions matching TRBD1. The CDR3 totals 13 residues. V shed 6 bases, J shed 0 bases, and the junction held 1 base outside the gene matches. In germline, CDR1 is WNHNN, CDR2 SYGVQD (reference sequence). CDR3 sequence (DNA): TGCGCCAGCAGCCAGGGGGCTAACTATGGCTACACCTTC. It encodes CASSQGANYGYTF.

This clone has a single count. This chain uses TRBV7-9 with TRBJ1-1; perhaps TRBD1 as D (5 bases). The CDR3 is 13 residues long. Germline V gene data show CDR1 as SEHNR and CDR2 as FQNEAQ (reference sequence). The V end lost 5 bases, the J end lost 5 bases, and 12 bases lay between the germline ends. The CDR3 DNA reads as TGTGCCAGCAGCCGATTTGGGGGGACTGAAGCTTTCTTT. It is translated as CASSRFGGTEAFF.

Note on this clone: The junction and the germline gene differ at one end; a read error may be behind it. J is TRBJ1-1 and V is TRBV7-7; D uncertain. The CDR3 has 13 residues. Germline CDR1 is SSHAT and CDR2 is FNYEAQ (reference sequence). This CDR3 is CASSKTENTEAFF. The CDR3 bases are TGTGCTAGCAGCAAGACGGAGAACACTGAAGCTTTCTTT. The whole variable domain, remainder taken from reference TRBV7-7 and TRBJ1-1, is GAGVSQSPRYKVTKRGQDVTLRCDPISSHATLYWYQQALGQGPEFLTYFNYEAQPDKSGLPSDRFSAERPEGSISTLTIQRTEQRDSAMYRCASSKTENTEAFFGQGTRLTVV.

There are a few counts of this clone. V usage is TRBV7-9 and J usage is TRBJ1-2; D might be TRBD1 (5 bases). CDR1 and CDR2 from the germline V gene are SEHNR and FQNEAQ (reference sequence). Trimming took 1 base from V and 5 from J, leaving 11 bases between them. The CDR3 is 14 amino acids. In nucleotides, the CDR3 is TGTGCCAGCAGCTTAGTGACGGGGCAATATGGCTACACCTTC. This sequence encodes CASSLVTGQYGYTF. The variable domain in full, with the rest retrieved from reference TRBV7-9 and TRBJ1-2, is DTGVSQNPRHKITKRGQNVTFRCDPISEHNRLYWYRQTLGQGPEFLTYFQNEAQLEKSRLLSDRFSAERPKGSFSTLEIQRTEQGDSAMYLCASSLVTGQYGYTFGSGTRLTVV.

This chain connects TRBV7-9 to TRBJ2-1; a weak D match, TRBD2 (6 bases). Germline CDR1 and CDR2: SEHNR and FQNEAQ (reference sequence). This CDR3 is 12 amino acids long. Deletions cut 6 bases from V and 7 bases from J, with 10 bases between. CDR3 bases: TGTGCCAGCAGTAAGGCGGGAAATGAGCAGTTCTTC. Encoded protein: CASSKAGNEQFF.

The chain joins TRBV30 to TRBJ1-2; no definite D call. The CDR3 is 15 residues long. The V end lost 0 bases, the J end lost 2 bases, and 13 bases lay between the germline ends. Germline V lookup: CDR1 GTSNPN, CDR2 SVGIG (reference sequence). The CDR3 DNA reads as TGTGCCTGGAGTGTACCGGGCGGGAGAAACTATGGCTACACCTTC. This encodes CAWSVPGGRNYGYTF.

The rearrangement links TRBV19 to TRBJ2-1, with 8 bases identical to TRBD2. Germline CDR1 and CDR2: LNHDA and SQIVND (reference sequence). The length of the CDR3 is 18 residues. The V segment lost 6 bases and the J segment 0 bases; nucleotides outside the gene matches: 13. The chain's CDR3 is CASRSREGSWTSYNEQFF. DNA of the CDR3: TGTGCCAGTAGAAGTCGGGAGGGTTCCTGGACCTCCTACAATGAGCAGTTCTTC.

CDR3: CASSYGGTNEKLFF. The CDR3 nucleotides read TGTGCCAGCAGTTACGGAGGGACTAATGAAAAACTGTTTTTT. V is TRBV6-5 and J is TRBJ1-4, with D uncertain. V dropped 2 bases and J dropped 2 bases, with 6 bases sitting between them. The germline CDR1 and CDR2 sequences are MNHEY and SVGAGI. CDR3 length: 14 amino acids.

The chain has TRBV9 and TRBJ1-3; TRBD1 matches at 9 bases. Trimming took 3 bases from V and 0 from J; bases not matched to a gene: 1. The CDR3 runs to 15 residues. CDR1 is SGDLS and CDR2 is YYNGEE in the germline V gene. The CDR3 sequence: CASSADRGSGNTIYF. Here the CDR3 DNA reads TGTGCCAGCAGCGCGGACAGGGGCTCTGGAAACACCATATATTTT.

This clone was counted between two and nine times. This chain connects TRBV5-1 to TRBJ2-3; 7 bases agree with TRBD1. Per the germline V gene, CDR1 is SGHRS and CDR2 is YFSETQ. Germline trimming cut 6 bases from V and 2 bases from J; bases unmatched to any gene: 6. This CDR3 comprises 14 residues. CDR3 DNA: TGCGCCAGCAAAGAGGGACAGAACACAGATACGCAGTATTTT. It codes for CASKEGQNTDTQYF. Drawing the rest from reference TRBV5-1 and TRBJ2-3, the complete variable domain is KAGVTQTPRYLIKTRGQQVTLSCSPISGHRSVSWYQQTPGQGLQFLFEYFSETQRNKGNFPGRFSGRQFSNSRSEMNVSTLELGDSALYLCASKEGQNTDTQYFGPGTRLTVL.

This chain connects TRBV7-2 to TRBJ1-2, with 11 positions matching TRBD1. CDR3 length equals 14 residues. Germline V CDR1 and CDR2: SGHTA, FQGNSA. The J segment lost 5 bases and the V segment lost 4 bases, leaving 3 bases of the junction unmatched. CDR3 sequence (DNA): TGTGCCAGCAGCTCGGGACAGGGGGGGTATGGCTACACCTTC. It encodes CASSSGQGGYGYTF.

This chain links TRBV6-1 with TRBJ1-2; D unresolved. The CDR3 spans 11 residues. V lost 4 bases and J lost 8, with 8 bases in between. CDR1 and CDR2 from the germline V gene are MNHNS and SASEGT. The CDR3 region is CASSGEEGYTF. The CDR3 DNA reads as TGTGCCAGCAGTGGAGAGGAAGGCTACACCTTC.

This clone appeared a few times. This rearrangement joins TRBV27 to TRBJ1-6; possible D gene TRBD1, 5 bases. Germline CDR1 is MNHEY and CDR2 is SMNVEV (reference sequence). V was shortened by 2 bases and J by 1 base, with 12 bases between the two germline ends. This CDR3 region has 17 residues. The CDR3 bases are TGTGCCAGCAGTTTAGATCACAGGCCATCCTATAATTCACCCCTCCACTTT. This translates into CASSLDHRPSYNSPLHF.

The V and J genes are TRBV7-9 and TRBJ2-7; D is undetermined. Germline lookup yields CDR1 SEHNR and CDR2 FQNEAQ (reference sequence). V was cut by 0 bases and J by 3 bases, with 9 bases left in between. CDR3 length: 14 amino acids. The chain's CDR3 is CASSLASVGYEQYF. Written as DNA, the CDR3 is TGTGCCAGCAGCTTAGCCTCGGTTGGCTACGAGCAGTACTTC.

V usage is TRBV10-3 and J usage is TRBJ1-4; 7 nucleotides line up with TRBD1. The CDR3 runs to 15 residues. Germline V gene lookup returns CDR1 ENHRY and CDR2 SYGVKD. After removal of 5 bases from V and 4 bases from J, the junction contained 7 bases not matched to a gene. The CDR3 sequence: CAISRETGHNEKLFF. For the CDR3, the DNA is TGTGCCATCAGTCGGGAGACAGGGCATAATGAAAAACTGTTTTTT.

The chain recombines TRBV30 with TRBJ2-1; 9 nucleotides agree with TRBD2. The V gene end was trimmed by 3 bases and the J gene end by 7 bases; junction bases not matched to a gene: 16. CDR1 and CDR2 from the germline V gene are GTSNPN and SVGIG (reference sequence). The CDR3 runs to 17 residues. CDR3: CAWSYRGGRGVRNEQFF. For the CDR3, the DNA is TGTGCCTGGAGCTACCGGGGCGGGAGGGGGGTTAGGAATGAGCAGTTCTTC.

The CDR3 here is CASSSRDNGNTIYF. CDR3 bases: TGTGCCAGCAGCTCGCGGGACAATGGAAACACCATATATTTT. The gene calls are TRBV7-6 and TRBJ1-3; possibly TRBD1 for D (6 bases). CDR1 is SGHVS and CDR2 is FNYEAQ in the germline V gene. The length of the CDR3 is 14 residues. The V end was cut by 4 bases, the J end by 3 bases, with 10 bases between.

V gene TRBV21-1 combines with J gene TRBJ1-5; TRBD1, as called in the table, went unchecked against the DNA. TRBV21-1 is described as a pseudogene. The CDR3 runs to 17 residues. CDR3 sequence: CASSKVGGQGVGQPQHF. Written as DNA, the CDR3 is TGTGCCAGCAGCAAAGTGGGGGGACAGGGAGTCGGGCAGCCCCAGCATTTT.

The chain recombines TRBV6-5 with TRBJ1-2, with a tentative D call TRBD1 (6 bases). CDR1 and CDR2 (germline): MNHEY, SVGAGI. The CDR3 is 16 residues long. Trimming removed 1 base at V and 3 bases at J, with 15 bases between. CDR3 coding DNA: TGTGCCAGCAGTTACTTTGGGGGGCGCCGGGACTATGGCTACACCTTC. Its protein is CASSYFGGRRDYGYTF.

The chain combines TRBV14 with TRBJ2-1; tentative D call: TRBD2 (5 bases). The CDR3 runs 16 residues. V lost 4 bases and J 3 bases, leaving 16 bases between the germline ends. Germline loops: CDR1 SGHDN, CDR2 FVKESK. The CDR3, as DNA: TGTGCCAGCAGCCCCTTCGAGGGTGCAGTCTACAATGAGCAGTTCTTC. Encoded protein: CASSPFEGAVYNEQFF.

The gene calls are TRBV13 and TRBJ1-6, with D perhaps TRBD1 (6 bases). Per the germline V gene, CDR1 is PRHDT and CDR2 is FYEKMQ (reference sequence). V lost 5 bases, J lost 2 bases, and 7 bases lay in between. The CDR3 loop spans 14 amino acids. The CDR3 nucleotides are TGTGCCAGCAGCCGGACAGCCTATAATTCACCCCTCCACTTT. Its protein is CASSRTAYNSPLHF.

This clone was observed once. V is TRBV30 and J is TRBJ2-3; D unclear. The CDR3 runs to 14 residues. Trimming removed 4 bases at V and 4 bases at J, with 15 bases between. Germline CDR1 GTSNPN, CDR2 SVGIG (reference sequence). The CDR3 coding sequence is TGTGCCTGGATTGACGGTAGGGCCTCAGATACGCAGTATTTT. This sequence encodes CAWIDGRASDTQYF.

The chain recombines TRBV11-2 with TRBJ2-3, with 8 bases identical to TRBD2. Germline values: CDR1 SGHAT, CDR2 FQNNGV. J gave up 5 bases and V 8 bases, and 12 bases lay outside the gene matches. The CDR3 totals 15 residues. The CDR3 loop is CASRRGGRGGDTQYF. DNA for the CDR3: TGTGCCAGCCGCCGGGGGGGGCGCGGGGGAGATACGCAGTATTTT.

The chain has TRBV5-6 and TRBJ1-2; tentatively, D is TRBD1 (6 bases). This CDR3 is 12 amino acids long. Deletions cut 3 bases from V and 5 bases from J, with 8 bases between. Germline-derived CDR1 and CDR2 are SGHDT and YYEEEE. The CDR3 bases are TGTGCCAGCAGCTCTGGGACATATGGCTACACCTTC. This codes for CASSSGTYGYTF.

Written as DNA, the CDR3 is TGTGCCAGCAGACCTGGACGACATAATTCACCCCTCCACTTT. Amino acids: CASRPGRHNSPLHF. This chain connects TRBV5-4 to TRBJ1-6; no definite D call. The germline gives CDR1 SGHNT, CDR2 YYREEE (reference sequence). Between the trimmed V and J ends, which lost 5 bases and 5 bases, there was a span of 11 bases. This CDR3 contains 14 residues.

This rearrangement joins TRBV7-7 to TRBJ2-7, with 10 nucleotides matching TRBD1. Unmatched junction bases numbered 3, after V lost 5 bases and J lost 5 bases. The length of the CDR3 is 13 residues. The germline V gene has CDR1 SSHAT and CDR2 FNYEAQ (reference sequence). CDR3 in DNA: TGTGCCAGCAGCCCGGGACAGGGGAACGAGCAGTACTTC. Protein product: CASSPGQGNEQYF.